This T cell receptor beta chain came from a study of cytotoxic CD8 clonotypes in ibrutinib-treated CLL. Overall study findings and caveats: Clonality increased at ibrutinib response, then returned toward baseline at progression. Public clonotypes were rare and shrank or held steady on treatment.

Around 2 micrograms of genomic DNA came from cryopreserved PBMCs for TCR beta libraries. With regard to this clone: The target antigen is unknown.

Germline V CDR1 and CDR2: MGHDK, SYGVNS. V was cut by 6 bases and J by 4 bases, with 10 bases left in between. CDR3 length: 12 amino acids. TCRdb keeps only in-frame clones here, not all; method: immunoSEQ multiplex PCR. Among 140,000 to 150,000 clones listed, about 70% were seen once. This chain joins TRBV25-1 and TRBJ2-7, with a weak D call TRBD2 (5 bases). This receptor was obtained from a human donor with chronic lymphocytic leukemia. Sequenced here: PBMCs, sampled after 24 months of ibrutinib treatment. CDR3 residues: CASRARDYEQYF. CDR3 sequence (DNA): TGTGCCAGCAGGGCCCGGGATTACGAGCAGTACTTC.